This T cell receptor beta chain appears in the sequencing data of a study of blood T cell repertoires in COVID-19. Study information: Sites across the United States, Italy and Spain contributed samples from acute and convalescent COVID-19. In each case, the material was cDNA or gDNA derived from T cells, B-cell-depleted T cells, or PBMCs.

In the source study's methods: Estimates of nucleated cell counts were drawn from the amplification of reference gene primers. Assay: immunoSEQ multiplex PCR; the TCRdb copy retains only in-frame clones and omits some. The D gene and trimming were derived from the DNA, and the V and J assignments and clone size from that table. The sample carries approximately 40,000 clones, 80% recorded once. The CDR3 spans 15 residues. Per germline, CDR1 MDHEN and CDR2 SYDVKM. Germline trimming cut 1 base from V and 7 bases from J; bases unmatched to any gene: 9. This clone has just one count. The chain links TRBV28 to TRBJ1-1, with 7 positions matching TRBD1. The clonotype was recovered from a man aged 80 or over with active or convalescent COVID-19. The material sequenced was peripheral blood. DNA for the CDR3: TGTGCCAGCAGTTTATCGGGTACAGCAGGGGGTGAAGCTTTCTTT. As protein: CASSLSGTAGGEAFF.